This passage covers 23 T cell receptor beta chains from one sample sequenced in a study of PD-L1 blockade in urothelial cancer. The assay was immunoSEQ multiplex PCR, and TCRdb's table has in-frame clones only and misses some. The sample gives 35,000 to 45,000 clones, 70% to 90% of which show up once; around 25% is in the top ten. Documented time point: pretreatment peripheral blood. The source was PBMCs, collected around atezolizumab (anti-PD-L1) treatment. These receptors were obtained from a donor aged 40 or older with urothelial cancer.

The chain carries TRBV4-3 and TRBJ1-2; no clear D. The germline V gene encodes CDR1 LGHNA and CDR2 YSLEER. Between the trimmed V and J ends, which lost 1 base and 7 bases, there was a span of 10 bases. The CDR3 has 13 amino acids. Written as DNA, the CDR3 is TGCGCCAGCAGCCAAGTGGCCGGGGTTGGCTACACCTTC. Translating gives CASSQVAGVGYTF.

The J gene is TRBJ2-3, the V gene TRBV7-6, with D tentatively TRBD2 (5 bases). Germline assignment: CDR1 SGHVS and CDR2 FNYEAQ. The length of the CDR3 is 17 residues. The germline V and J ends were trimmed by 5 bases and 2 bases, with 20 bases remaining between them. CDR3: CASSPTLPRAITDTQYF. CDR3 coding DNA: TGTGCCAGCAGCCCCACTCTCCCGAGGGCCATCACAGATACGCAGTATTTT.

The chain links TRBV7-9 to TRBJ2-4, with a tentative D call TRBD2 (6 bases). Germline CDR1 SEHNR, CDR2 FQNEAQ (reference sequence). The CDR3 is 15 amino acids. V was clipped by 5 bases and J by 11 bases, with 22 bases between them. CDR3 DNA: TGTGCCAGCAGCACCCAACCCAGGGAGGTTAGCGTTCAGTACTTC. Protein sequence: CASSTQPREVSVQYF.

This clone has only a few counts. The V call is TRBV7-8, the J call TRBJ2-4; 7 positions agree with TRBD1. In germline, CDR1 is SGHVS, CDR2 FQNEAQ. The length of the CDR3 is 15 residues. The ends lost 5 bases at V and 2 bases at J; junction bases unmatched: 6. Here the CDR3 reads CASSPWDSPKNIQYF. The CDR3 nucleotides read TGTGCCAGCAGCCCCTGGGACAGTCCCAAAAACATTCAGTACTTC.

CDR3: CASSLGAGQGSQHF. For the CDR3, the DNA is TGCGCCAGCAGCTTGGGGGCTGGGCAGGGGTCCCAGCATTTT. This chain connects TRBV5-1 to TRBJ1-5, with D tentatively TRBD1 (6 bases). Germline-derived CDR1 and CDR2 are SGHRS and YFSETQ. The CDR3 runs 14 residues. Trimming pared 0 bases from V and 11 bases from J, leaving 15 bases between.

V and J are TRBV29-1 and TRBJ2-6, with 10 bases fitting TRBD2. J was trimmed by 0 bases and V by 6 bases; bases with no gene match: 23. The germline V gene has CDR1 SQVTM and CDR2 ANQGSEA. This CDR3 has 22 residues. The CDR3: CSVLKQPAGTSEAHSGANVLTF. The CDR3 DNA sequence: TGCAGCGTCCTAAAACAACCTGCCGGGACTAGCGAAGCACACTCTGGGGCCAACGTCCTGACTTTC.

This clone was seen a handful of times. This chain connects TRBV4-1 to TRBJ2-7, with D possibly matching TRBD2 (6 bases). Germline V CDR1 and CDR2: MGHRA, YSYEKL. V gave up 4 bases and J gave up 2 bases, with 12 bases separating them. CDR3 length: 14 amino acids. For the CDR3, the DNA is TGCGCCAGCAGCCCCCGGACTAACCCCTACGAGCAGTACTTC. The encoded protein is CASSPRTNPYEQYF.

The chain joins TRBV11-3 to TRBJ2-4; 12 nucleotides match TRBD2. This CDR3 is 19 amino acids long. Trimming took 0 bases from V and 1 from J; bases not matched to a gene: 7. CDR1 and CDR2 from the germline V gene are SGHNT and YENEEA. CDR3: CASSLDRLAGGRAKNIQYF. CDR3 DNA sequence: TGTGCCAGCAGCTTAGATCGCCTAGCGGGAGGGAGGGCCAAAAACATTCAGTACTTC.

The chain carries TRBV19 and TRBJ2-7, with D possibly being TRBD2 (6 bases). CDR1 is LNHDA, CDR2 SQIVND, per germline (reference sequence). V was cut by 6 bases and J by 7 bases, with 19 bases left in between. The CDR3 runs to 14 residues. The CDR3 DNA reads TGTGCCAGTAGCCCACGGGGTGGGACTGGGGAGCAGTACTTC. Translating gives CASSPRGGTGEQYF.

This sequence joins TRBV9 and TRBJ2-6, with 9 nucleotides matching TRBD1. This CDR3 region has 18 residues. The trim removed 1 base at V and 0 bases at J, leaving 5 bases unmatched. In germline, CDR1 is SGDLS, CDR2 YYNGEE. CDR3 coding DNA: TGTGCCAGCAGCGTAAGGACAGGGGCAAGCTCTGGGGCCAACGTCCTGACTTTC. This sequence encodes CASSVRTGASSGANVLTF.

This chain uses TRBV7-3 with TRBJ2-7; possible D gene TRBD1, 7 bases. V gave up 5 bases and J gave up 7 bases, with 18 bases separating them. Germline V lookup: CDR1 SGHTA, CDR2 FQGTGA. This CDR3 has 14 amino acids. The CDR3 loop is CASSPQGGGGEQYF. The CDR3 DNA reads TGTGCCAGCAGCCCCCAAGGGGGCGGAGGGGAGCAGTACTTC.

The chain recombines TRBV21-1 with TRBJ2-7; the D segment call TRBD2 is taken from the table without a DNA check. TRBV21-1 is given as a pseudogene. The CDR3 sequence is 15 residues long. The CDR3 sequence is CASSTAPTIPYEQYF. The CDR3, as DNA: TGTGCCAGCAGCACCGCCCCGACTATCCCCTACGAGCAGTACTTC.

The rearrangement joins TRBV27 to TRBJ2-4, with 7 bases aligning to TRBD2. The CDR3 is 15 residues long. The ends lost 5 bases at V and 6 bases at J; junction bases unmatched: 10. Germline loops: CDR1 MNHEY, CDR2 SMNVEV (reference sequence). CDR3 sequence: CASSTHPGGGNIQYF. The CDR3 DNA follows: TGTGCCAGCAGTACCCATCCGGGCGGGGGAAACATTCAGTACTTC.

The chain uses TRBV28 and TRBJ2-1, with a tentative D call TRBD1 (6 bases). The germline V and J ends were trimmed by 8 bases and 2 bases, with 10 bases remaining between them. There are 13 residues in the CDR3. Germline lookup yields CDR1 MDHEN and CDR2 SYDVKM. The CDR3 nucleotides read TGTGCCAGCGTCAGGGGCCCCTACAATGAGCAGTTCTTC. Its translation is CASVRGPYNEQFF.

The chain joins TRBV7-6 to TRBJ2-3; possible D gene TRBD2, 7 bases. V was clipped by 5 bases and J by 0 bases, with 15 bases between them. This CDR3 comprises 16 residues. Germline V gene data show CDR1 as SGHVS and CDR2 as FNYEAQ. The CDR3 loop reads CASSPRGGGSTDTQYF. CDR3 nucleotides: TGTGCCAGCAGCCCGAGGGGGGGTGGAAGCACAGATACGCAGTATTTT. The full variable domain, with the rest looked up from reference TRBV7-6 and TRBJ2-3, is GAGVSQSPRYKVTKRGQDVALRCDPISGHVSLYWYRQALGQGPEFLTYFNYEAQQDKSGLPNDRFSAERPEGSISTLTIQRTEQRDSAMYRCASSPRGGGSTDTQYFGPGTRLTVL.

J is TRBJ1-3 and V is TRBV7-2; perhaps TRBD1 as D (6 bases). V lost 1 base to trimming and J lost 4 bases, with 14 bases between them. There are 16 residues in the CDR3. Germline V gene sequence: CDR1 SGHTA, CDR2 FQGNSA. The CDR3 region is CASSLVGRGGGNTIYF. The CDR3 nucleotides read TGTGCCAGCAGCTTAGTTGGGAGGGGGGGCGGAAACACCATATATTTT.

The chain has TRBV6-4 and TRBJ1-1; TRBD1 matches at 8 bases. Trimming removed 2 bases from V and 6 bases from J; junction bases left unmatched: 2. The CDR3 totals 13 residues. Looked up from germline, CDR1 is MRHNA and CDR2 is SNTAGT. The CDR3 loop is CASSDGTGAEAFF. For the CDR3, the DNA is TGTGCCAGCAGTGACGGGACAGGCGCTGAAGCTTTCTTT.

J is TRBJ2-7 and V is TRBV18; D is possibly TRBD2 (5 bases). V lost 0 bases to trimming and J lost 3 bases, with 6 bases between them. Germline-derived CDR1 and CDR2 are KGHSH and LQKENI. The CDR3 runs 13 residues. The CDR3 nucleotides read TGTGCCAGCTCACCACCCGGGGACTACGAGCAGTACTTC. Protein: CASSPPGDYEQYF.

This chain uses TRBV9 with TRBJ2-7, with 13 bases aligning to TRBD2. The CDR3 is 16 residues long. Germline V lookup: CDR1 SGDLS, CDR2 YYNGEE. V gave up 3 bases and J gave up 4 bases; unmatched junction bases: 7. This CDR3 reads CASSELAGGPLYEQYF. DNA of the CDR3: TGTGCCAGCAGCGAACTAGCGGGAGGGCCGTTGTACGAGCAGTACTTC.

The chain joins TRBV4-2 to TRBJ2-7; the match to TRBD2 covers 8 bases. V was clipped by 2 bases and J by 4 bases; unmatched bases: 13. The CDR3 sequence is 17 residues long. Germline V lookup: CDR1 LGHNA, CDR2 YNFKEQ. For the CDR3, the DNA is TGTGCCAGCAGCCAACCTAGCGGGCCTACAGCCCCGTACGAGCAGTACTTC. This sequence encodes CASSQPSGPTAPYEQYF.

V is TRBV30 and J is TRBJ1-5, with D unclear. The V gene's germline CDR1 is GTSNPN and CDR2 SVGIG (reference sequence). Trimming removed 0 bases at V and 4 bases at J, with 10 bases between. The CDR3 is 14 amino acids. The CDR3 nucleotides read TGTGCCTGGAGTGTACTCGCGGGAAATCAGCCCCAGCATTTT. Its translation: CAWSVLAGNQPQHF.

V gene TRBV21-1 combines with J gene TRBJ2-7; the table's D call TRBD2 went unverified against the DNA. TRBV21-1 is a pseudogene segment. The CDR3 covers 14 residues. In DNA form, the CDR3 reads TGTGCCAGCAGGAATAGCGGAAACACCTACGAGCAGTACTTC. It encodes CASRNSGNTYEQYF.

The chain uses TRBV7-9 and TRBJ2-2; D call uncertain. V was cut by 7 bases and J by 1 base, with 13 bases left in between. The CDR3 sequence is 15 residues long. Germline V gives CDR1 SEHNR, CDR2 FQNEAQ (reference sequence). DNA of the CDR3: TGTGCCAGCACCTCCCCGACGGGGAACACCGGGGAGCTGTTTTTT. As protein: CASTSPTGNTGELFF.